This T cell receptor (beta chain) was found in a study of cytotoxic CD8 clonotypes in ibrutinib-treated CLL. A note on this clone: Its target is not known.

Germline CDR1 SGHTA, CDR2 FQGNSA. There are 15 residues in the CDR3. Trimming stripped 1 base from V and 7 bases from J, with 13 bases between. Assay used: immunoSEQ multiplex PCR; TCRdb lists only in-frame clones, some missing. The data show 130,000 or so clones, around 80% seen once. Whole-study findings and limits: Baseline clonality, higher than in age-matched healthy donors, tracked circulating CD8+ T-cell counts. Sampling times, which were not matched between the groups, differed between sustained-remission patients and progressing patients.

The receptor was isolated from a human donor with chronic lymphocytic leukemia. The specimen comprised PBMCs, sampled after 12 months of ibrutinib treatment. This chain links TRBV7-2 with TRBJ2-2, with TRBD2 as a possible D gene (6 bases). The CDR3 DNA reads TGTGCCAGCAGCTTAGTGGCGGGGAACGGCGGGGAGCTGTTTTTT. It translates to CASSLVAGNGGELFF.